These 6 T cell receptor beta chains were all obtained from the same sample, sequenced in a study of type 1 regulatory T cells. Their antigen targets remain unknown. TCRdb independently ran MiXCR on the reads; one entry per CDR3 protein. The data contain around 65,000 distinct CDR3 sequences, roughly half of them singletons. Sequencing input: cultured non-Tr1 T cells, either the whole culture or a sorted T cell fraction (not recorded which). The receptor set was obtained from a human donor in good health.

The chain couples TRBV7-2 to TRBJ1-4; the D is unclear. Per the germline V gene, CDR1 is SGHTA and CDR2 is FQGNSA. The CDR3 has 15 residues. V was pared by 5 bases and J by 0 bases, with 10 bases between. DNA for the CDR3: TGTGCCAGCAGCCCTGGGCCGGCAACTAATGAAAAACTGTTTTTT. It codes for CASSPGPATNEKLFF.

The chain has TRBV20-1 and TRBJ1-1, with D hard to call. The CDR3 extends over 14 amino acids. V lost 3 bases and J 4 bases, leaving 15 bases between the germline ends. Per the germline V gene, CDR1 is DFQATT and CDR2 is SNEGSKA (reference sequence). The CDR3 nucleotides are TGCAGTGCTAGTCCCCCGGCGGCCCGCACTGAAGCTTTCTTT. As protein: CSASPPAARTEAFF.

CDR3 protein: CASSQLRGVGYGYTF. CDR3 coding DNA: TGTGCCAGCAGCCAGCTTCGGGGGGTTGGTTATGGCTACACCTTC. V gene TRBV7-9 combines with J gene TRBJ1-2, with D perhaps TRBD1 (5 bases). The CDR3 totals 15 residues. The V and J ends lost 5 bases and 5 bases respectively, with 18 bases between them. Germline assignment: CDR1 SEHNR and CDR2 FQNEAQ (reference sequence).

The rearrangement joins TRBV7-2 to TRBJ1-1; D uncertain. Germline loops: CDR1 SGHTA, CDR2 FQGNSA. V shed 2 bases and J shed 6 bases, with 10 bases lying between them. The CDR3 is 13 residues long. The CDR3 is CASSLTALAEAFF. CDR3 DNA: TGTGCCAGCAGCTTAACCGCCCTGGCTGAAGCTTTCTTT.

The chain joins TRBV24-1 to TRBJ2-1, with 10 bases matching TRBD2. Germline-derived CDR1 and CDR2 are KGHDR and SFDVKD. CDR3 length: 16 residues. J was trimmed by 9 bases and V by 5 bases; bases with no gene match: 12. CDR3 sequence reads: CATSVASGGLRSEQFF. CDR3 bases: TGTGCCACCAGTGTCGCTAGCGGGGGCCTAAGGAGTGAGCAGTTCTTC.

This clonotype was recorded a few times. This chain connects TRBV20-1 to TRBJ1-2; D is uncertain. The germline V gene has CDR1 DFQATT and CDR2 SNEGSKA (reference sequence). Between the trimmed V and J ends, which lost 0 bases and 7 bases, there was a span of 9 bases. The CDR3 is made up of 12 amino acids. The CDR3, as DNA: TGCAGTGCTAGAGAGGGTCCCGGTGGCTACACCTTC. Amino acid sequence: CSAREGPGGYTF.